The 21 T cell receptor beta chains below all came from one sample that was sequenced in a study of T cells in Graves' hyperthyroidism and ophthalmopathy. TCR beta CDR3 regions were amplified from RNA. The HTBI primer set served for first-round RT-PCR of the TCR CDR3. TCRdb fed the multiplex PCR reads into MiXCR, producing one record per CDR3 protein. The sample consists of roughly 500,000 distinct CDR3 sequences, 46% of them appearing once. Sequences were obtained from peripheral blood or thyroid tissue (not recorded which). Receptor source: an adult woman with Graves' disease, either hyperthyroidism or ophthalmopathy (not recorded which).

The sample holds a few counts of this clonotype. The V call is TRBV9, the J call TRBJ2-7; possibly TRBD1 for D (6 bases). CDR3 length: 16 residues. Germline CDR1 reads SGDLS; CDR2 reads YYNGEE. V shed 0 bases and J shed 6 bases, with 19 bases lying between them. CDR3 nucleotides: TGTGCCAGCAGCGTAGCTCCGACAGGAGCCACAGGCGAGCAGTACTTC. Its translation: CASSVAPTGATGEQYF.

Only a few counts were recorded for this clonotype. The chain combines TRBV10-3 with TRBJ2-7, with TRBD1 matching 8 bases. Germline CDR1 and CDR2: ENHRY and SYGVKD. V was pared by 2 bases and J by 5 bases, with 5 bases of the junction left unmatched. This CDR3 has 14 residues. The CDR3 nucleotides read TGTGCCATCAGTGAGCTTTCAGGGGGCAACGAGCAGTACTTC. Translated: CAISELSGGNEQYF.

The V and J genes are TRBV7-2 and TRBJ1-1, with D hard to call. V was clipped by 1 base and J by 3 bases, with 9 bases between them. The germline gives CDR1 SGHTA, CDR2 FQGNSA. CDR3 length: 14 residues. CDR3 protein: CASSLVYGDTEAFF. Written as DNA, the CDR3 is TGTGCCAGCAGCTTAGTCTATGGGGACACTGAAGCTTTCTTT.

This clonotype occurred a few times. The chain combines TRBV20-1 with TRBJ2-7; the match to TRBD1 covers 9 bases. V lost 4 bases, J lost 3 bases, and 7 bases stayed unmatched. Per germline, CDR1 DFQATT and CDR2 SNEGSKA (reference sequence). CDR3 length: 14 residues. DNA of the CDR3: TGCAGTGCTACCTCAGGACAGGGGTACTACGAGCAGTACTTC. Amino acids: CSATSGQGYYEQYF.

This clonotype has a handful of counts. The chain carries TRBV4-3 and TRBJ1-3; tentative D call: TRBD1 (6 bases). Germline CDR1 reads LGHNA; CDR2 reads YSLEER. Trimming removed 1 base from V and 0 bases from J, with 10 bases in between. The CDR3 totals 16 residues. The CDR3 region has the DNA TGCGCCAGCAGCCAAGCGGGAGGGGGCTCTGGAAACACCATATATTTT. This codes for CASSQAGGGSGNTIYF.

This clonotype was recorded at least ten times. This chain links TRBV12-3 or TRBV12-4 with TRBJ1-6; D is unclear. This CDR3 has 12 residues. V lost 4 bases, J lost 7 bases, and 5 bases lay in between. The CDR3 is CASSSRNSPLHF. The CDR3 nucleotides read TGTGCCAGCAGTTCGCGGAATTCACCCCTCCACTTT.

Notes on this clonotype: A much larger clone lies one base from this, so it may be a read error. The final CDR3 position lacks the conserved phenylalanine or tryptophan, pointing to a likely read error. V usage is TRBV7-9 and J usage is TRBJ2-5; D possibly uses TRBD1 or TRBD2 (5 bases each). The germline gives CDR1 SEHNR, CDR2 FQNEAQ (reference sequence). This CDR3 comprises 15 residues. V lost 6 bases to trimming and J lost 6 bases, with 20 bases between them. CDR3 in DNA: TGTGCCAGCAGTTACAGGCCGGGGAGTATGAAGACCCAGTACTCC. Translation: CASSYRPGSMKTQYS.

The rearrangement joins TRBV7-9 to TRBJ1-5; no clear D. The CDR3 has 16 amino acids. Trimming took off 5 bases at V and 5 bases at J, with 19 bases between the two ends. Germline V gene lookup returns CDR1 SEHNR and CDR2 FQNEAQ (reference sequence). The CDR3 sequence is CASSPPSGSGDQPQHF. The CDR3, as DNA: TGTGCCAGCAGCCCCCCTTCGGGTTCCGGGGATCAGCCCCAGCATTTT. The whole variable domain, remainder taken from reference TRBV7-9 and TRBJ1-5, is DTGVSQNPRHKITKRGQNVTFRCDPISEHNRLYWYRQTLGQGPEFLTYFQNEAQLEKSRLLSDRFSAERPKGSFSTLEIQRTEQGDSAMYLCASSPPSGSGDQPQHFGDGTRLSIL.

This clonotype came up many times. The chain employs TRBV5-6 and TRBJ1-1, with D unclear. Trimming took 0 bases from V and 0 from J, leaving 9 bases between them. Looked up from germline, CDR1 is SGHDT and CDR2 is YYEEEE. CDR3 size: 15 residues. This CDR3 is CASSLGHPMNTEAFF. CDR3 DNA sequence: TGTGCCAGCAGCTTGGGACACCCCATGAACACTGAAGCTTTCTTT.

This clonotype has ten or more counts. The genes are TRBV24-1 and TRBJ2-7; D unclear. The CDR3 is 13 amino acids. Between the trimmed V and J ends, which lost 5 bases and 5 bases, there was a span of 12 bases. Germline V lookup: CDR1 KGHDR, CDR2 SFDVKD. The CDR3, as DNA: TGTGCCACCAGTGTTCCGACGCGGAACGAGCAGTACTTC. Translated: CATSVPTRNEQYF.

The chain links TRBV2 to TRBJ2-2; a possible D gene is TRBD1 (6 bases). Germline CDR1 is SNHLY and CDR2 is FYNNEI. V dropped 5 bases and J dropped 3 bases, with 10 bases sitting between them. The CDR3 consists of 14 residues. For the CDR3, the DNA is TGTGCCAGCAGTTGGGGGCCGGACACCGGGGAGCTGTTTTTT. As protein: CASSWGPDTGELFF.

This clonotype was detected only a few times. This chain uses TRBV6-5 with TRBJ1-5; 9 bases fit TRBD1. The CDR3 has 14 residues. Germline CDR1 is MNHEY and CDR2 is SVGAGI. The trim removed 6 bases at V and 11 bases at J, leaving 11 bases unmatched. CDR3 bases: TGTGCCAGCAGAGAACAGGGGGCGCAAGAGACCCAGCATTTT. Translation gives CASREQGAQETQHF.

This clonotype was detected only a few times. V is TRBV4-1 and J is TRBJ2-6; weak D call: TRBD1 (5 bases). This CDR3 has 15 residues. CDR1 and CDR2 from the germline V gene are MGHRA and YSYEKL. The V end lost 3 bases, the J end lost 0 bases, and 6 bases lay between the germline ends. CDR3 protein: CASSHQGSGANVLTF. CDR3 in DNA: TGCGCCAGCAGCCACCAGGGCTCTGGGGCCAACGTCCTGACTTTC.

The sample holds many counts of this clonotype. The V and J genes are TRBV9 and TRBJ2-2; D is undetermined. The CDR3 is 16 amino acids. In germline, CDR1 is SGDLS, CDR2 YYNGEE. V lost 2 bases, J lost 4 bases, and 15 bases lay in between. CDR3 sequence: CASSVGRSHTTGELFF. The CDR3 coding sequence is TGTGCCAGCAGCGTTGGTAGGTCACACACCACCGGGGAGCTGTTTTTT.

This clonotype was observed many times. The rearrangement joins TRBV15 to TRBJ2-2; the match to TRBD1 covers 10 bases. V was pared by 4 bases and J by 5 bases, with 7 bases of the junction left unmatched. This CDR3 is 16 amino acids long. Germline CDR1 and CDR2: LNHNV and YYDKDF (reference sequence). The CDR3 nucleotides are TGTGCCACCAGCACCCGGGGACAGGGGAAAACCGGGGAGCTGTTTTTT. Translated: CATSTRGQGKTGELFF.

The sample holds many counts of this clonotype. V gene TRBV6-5 combines with J gene TRBJ1-6, with 7 bases that match TRBD1. This CDR3 comprises 16 residues. CDR1 is MNHEY, CDR2 SVGAGI, per germline. J gave up 7 bases and V 11 bases, and 17 bases lay outside the gene matches. This chain's CDR3 is CASFGRQGAGNSPLHF. CDR3 sequence (DNA): TGTGCCTCCTTTGGTCGACAGGGCGCGGGGAATTCACCCCTCCACTTT.

This chain uses TRBV19 with TRBJ1-4, with 10 bases that match TRBD1. Losses at the gene ends were 5 bases for V and 8 bases for J; bases not matched to a gene: 5. Germline assignment: CDR1 LNHDA and CDR2 SQIVND (reference sequence). CDR3 size: 14 residues. The CDR3 DNA sequence: TGTGCCAGTAGTTATCCGGGACAGGGGGAAAAACTGTTTTTT. It yields the protein CASSYPGQGEKLFF. Drawing the rest from reference TRBV19 and TRBJ1-4, the complete variable domain is DGGITQSPKYLFRKEGQNVTLSCEQNLNHDAMYWYRQDPGQGLRLIYYSQIVNDFQKGDIAEGYSVSREKKESFPLTVTSAQKNPTAFYLCASSYPGQGEKLFFGSGTQLSVL.

The CDR3, as DNA: TGCGCCAGCAGCTTAGGGGGACAGGGGGACGACTATGGCTACACCTTC. Its translation is CASSLGGQGDDYGYTF. This chain connects TRBV5-1 to TRBJ1-2; TRBD1 aligns across 11 bases. Germline CDR1 is SGHRS and CDR2 is YFSETQ. The CDR3 sequence is 16 residues long. J was trimmed by 3 bases and V by 2 bases; bases with no gene match: 6. Variable domain in full (rest from reference TRBV5-1 and TRBJ1-2): KAGVTQTPRYLIKTRGQQVTLSCSPISGHRSVSWYQQTPGQGLQFLFEYFSETQRNKGNFPGRFSGRQFSNSRSEMNVSTLELGDSALYLCASSLGGQGDDYGYTFGSGTRLTVV.

The chain carries TRBV28 and TRBJ1-5; D is uncertain. There are 14 residues in the CDR3. Germline CDR1 and CDR2: MDHEN and SYDVKM. V was pared by 3 bases and J by 5 bases, with 11 bases between. The CDR3 DNA reads TGTGCCAGCAGTTTGTACCGTTGGGATCAGCCCCAGCATTTT. This sequence encodes CASSLYRWDQPQHF.

The rearrangement joins TRBV5-5 to TRBJ2-7, with 8 positions matching TRBD1. The J segment lost 4 bases and the V segment lost 4 bases, leaving 10 bases of the junction unmatched. This CDR3 has 15 amino acids. Germline CDR1 SGHKS, CDR2 YYEKEE (reference sequence). The CDR3 nucleotides read TGTGCCAGCAGCCGAGGGACAGGCGTTCAATACGAGCAGTACTTC. Residues: CASSRGTGVQYEQYF.

This clonotype came up many times. The chain recombines TRBV7-6 with TRBJ2-7; D is undetermined. V was clipped by 1 base and J by 4 bases, with 20 bases between them. This CDR3 comprises 17 residues. Germline assignment: CDR1 SGHVS and CDR2 FNYEAQ. The CDR3 is CASSLGLPGSFQYEQYF. Here the CDR3 DNA reads TGTGCCAGCAGCTTAGGGCTGCCTGGGTCCTTCCAATACGAGCAGTACTTC.